This entry describes one T cell receptor (beta chain). The antigen is unknown. These data belong to a study of cytomegalovirus exposure and HLA in healthy donors. Findings and limits, study-wide: An Asian-associated ancestry cluster reportedly showed fewer N-insertions than the approximately 700-donor mean in a later analysis. By a later analysis, the bulk of CMV-associated TCR beta chains appeared HLA-restricted. TCR beta chain V- and J-gene trimming was linked, in a later analysis, to a missense variant in DCLRE1C.

60 Vbeta and 13 Jbeta primers were used in PCR. This table comes from immunoSEQ multiplex PCR, and its TCRdb copy is limited to in-frame clones, with some not included. The data show about 160,000 clones, approximately 88% seen once. The CDR3 length is 18 residues. The germline V gene encodes CDR1 MDHEN and CDR2 SYDVKM. Trimming at V came to 8 bases and at J to 0 bases, leaving 13 bases not matched to a gene. Sequencing was carried out using PBMCs. The source of this sequence is a young man in good health and CMV-seronegative. The V gene is TRBV28, the J gene TRBJ2-4; 10 positions match TRBD2. This chain's CDR3 is CASGLRSSGGLAKNIQYF. CDR3 coding DNA: TGTGCCAGCGGGTTGAGGTCTAGCGGGGGACTAGCCAAAAACATTCAGTACTTC.